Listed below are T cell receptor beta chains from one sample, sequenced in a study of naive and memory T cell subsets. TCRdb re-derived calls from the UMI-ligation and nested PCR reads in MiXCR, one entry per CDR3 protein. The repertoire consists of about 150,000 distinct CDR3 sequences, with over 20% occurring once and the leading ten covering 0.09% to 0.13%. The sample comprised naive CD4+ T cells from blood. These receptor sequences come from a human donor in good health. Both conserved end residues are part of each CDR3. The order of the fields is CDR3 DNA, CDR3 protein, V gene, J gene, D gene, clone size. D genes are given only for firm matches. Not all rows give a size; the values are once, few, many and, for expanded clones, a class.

DNA: TGTGCCAGCAGTTTATGGTGGGACAGGATGGTCTACGAGCAGTACTTC
CDR3: CASSLWWDRMVYEQYF
V: TRBV28
J: TRBJ2-7
D: TRBD1
size: .

DNA: TGCAGCGTTGGCCAGCCAGCGGCCCAGTACTTC
CDR3: CSVGQPAAQYF
V: TRBV29-1
J: TRBJ2-5
D: .
size: many

DNA: TGCAGCGTTTCCTCCTTATCGGCTGGGGCCAACGTCCTGACTTTC
CDR3: CSVSSLSAGANVLTF
V: TRBV29-1
J: TRBJ2-6
D: .
size: many

DNA: TGTGCCAGTCGACCAAGGACGGACTCCTACGAGCAGTACTTC
CDR3: CASRPRTDSYEQYF
V: TRBV19
J: TRBJ2-7
D: .
size: many

DNA: TGTGCCAGCAGCTTAGTTAGGTCGGGGACTGAGAACACTGAAGCTTTCTTT
CDR3: CASSLVRSGTENTEAFF
V: TRBV11-2
J: TRBJ1-1
D: .
size: .

DNA: TGTGCCAGCAGTCACATCTCCTACGAGCAGTACTTC
CDR3: CASSHISYEQYF
V: TRBV3-1
J: TRBJ2-7
D: .
size: many

DNA: TGCAGCTCGTCAGCGGGGGGCGGTTCAACCGGGGAGCTGTTTTTT
CDR3: CSSSAGGGSTGELFF
V: TRBV29-1
J: TRBJ2-2
D: TRBD2
size: .

DNA: TGTGCCAGCTCACCCTCTCGGACAGGGGGCACGGGTGAGCAGTACTTC
CDR3: CASSPSRTGGTGEQYF
V: TRBV18
J: TRBJ2-7
D: TRBD1
size: few

DNA: TGTGCCAGCTCCCGGGCTACTTATAATGAAAAACTGTTTTTT
CDR3: CASSRATYNEKLFF
V: TRBV7-9
J: TRBJ1-4
D: .
size: .

DNA: TGTGCCAGCTCACCACCGTCGGGGGGTTCGTCTGGCTACACCTTC
CDR3: CASSPPSGGSSGYTF
V: TRBV18
J: TRBJ1-2
D: .
size: few

DNA: TGTGCCAGCAGTTACGGCTGGGAGGCTGGGGCCAACGTCCTGACTTTC
CDR3: CASSYGWEAGANVLTF
V: TRBV6-5
J: TRBJ2-6
D: .
size: few

DNA: TGCGCCAGCAGCAAGACAGGGGTGAACACTGAAGCTTTCTTT
CDR3: CASSKTGVNTEAFF
V: TRBV5-1
J: TRBJ1-1
D: TRBD1
size: few